This T cell receptor beta chain was profiled in a study of neurological immune-mediated disorders. Ten or more counts support this clonotype. TCRdb processed the 5' RACE reads anew with MiXCR; each CDR3 protein has one entry. There are some 57,000 distinct CDR3 sequences in the sample; 3% to 4% occur only once, and roughly 7% lies in the top ten. CDR3 length: 14 residues. J lost 4 bases, V lost 2 bases, and 2 bases had no gene match. Germline V gene lookup returns CDR1 SGDLS and CDR2 YYNGEE. The chain employs TRBV9 and TRBJ1-1; 10 bases agree with TRBD1. Sequenced: PBMCs. The source of this sequence is an older woman with multiple sclerosis. The CDR3 sequence is CASSVGQGPTEAFF. DNA of the CDR3: TGTGCCAGCAGCGTGGGACAGGGGCCCACTGAAGCTTTCTTT.